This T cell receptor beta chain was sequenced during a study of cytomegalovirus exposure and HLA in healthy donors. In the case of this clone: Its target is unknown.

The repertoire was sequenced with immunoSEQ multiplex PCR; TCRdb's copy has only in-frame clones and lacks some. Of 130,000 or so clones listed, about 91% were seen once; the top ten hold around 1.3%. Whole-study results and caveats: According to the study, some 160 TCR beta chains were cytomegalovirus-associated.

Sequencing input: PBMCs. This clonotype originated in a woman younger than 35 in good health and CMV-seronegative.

CDR3 region: CASSVGWDRGFEQYF. CDR3 DNA: TGTGCCAGCAGCGTGGGTTGGGACAGGGGATTCGAGCAGTACTTC. This chain uses TRBV9 with TRBJ2-7, with 10 bases identical to TRBD1. The germline V gene has CDR1 SGDLS and CDR2 YYNGEE. The J segment lost 6 bases and the V segment lost 2 bases, leaving 8 bases of the junction unmatched. The CDR3 totals 15 residues.